Listed below are T cell receptor beta chains from one sample, sequenced in a study of identical twins' blood T cells. MiXCR was run by TCRdb on the 5' RACE reads, yielding one entry per CDR3 protein. Found here are 350,000 to 400,000 distinct CDR3 sequences, more than 25% of them singletons; the top ten hold around 5.6%. Sequenced: PBMCs. These receptors were taken from a woman between 18 and 55 years old in good health. Both conserved end residues are part of each CDR3. Fields, in order: CDR3 protein, CDR3 DNA, D gene, J gene, clone size, V gene. D genes are given only for firm matches. The size field is filled for only some rows; it gives once, few, many or a size class.

CSVPPIGTGTYNEQFF	TGCAGCGTCCCACCGATCGGGACAGGGACCTACAATGAGCAGTTCTTC	TRBD1	TRBJ2-1	.	TRBV29-1
CASSATGSNYWEQYF	TGTGCCAGCAGCGCGACAGGATCAAACTACTGGGAGCAGTACTTC	.	TRBJ2-7	.	TRBV9
CSTGQMNTEAFF	TGCAGCACGGGACAGATGAACACTGAAGCTTTCTTT	TRBD1	TRBJ1-1	once	TRBV29-1
CASSPDYRVGDTQYF	TGTGCCAGTAGTCCGGACTACCGCGTGGGGGATACGCAGTATTTT	.	TRBJ2-3	many	TRBV19
CSARGPQGAIRAFF	TGCAGTGCTAGGGGTCCACAGGGGGCCATTAGGGCTTTCTTT	TRBD1	TRBJ1-1	once	TRBV20-1
CASSSGAGYQPQHF	TGTGCCAGCAGCTCCGGGGCAGGGTATCAGCCCCAGCATTTT	.	TRBJ1-5	.	TRBV11-2
CANTRLMGSYEQYF	TGTGCCAACACCCGACTCATGGGTTCCTACGAGCAGTACTTC	.	TRBJ2-7	.	TRBV28
CASSGARGSGEKLFF	TGTGCCAGCAGTGGAGCCAGGGGCAGCGGTGAAAAACTGTTTTTT	.	TRBJ1-4	few	TRBV2
CAISALRGQQETQYF	TGTGCCATCAGTGCACTCCGGGGACAGCAAGAGACCCAGTACTTC	TRBD1	TRBJ2-5	few	TRBV10-3
CSVEREGGYTF	TGCAGCGTTGAAAGGGAGGGTGGCTACACCTTC	.	TRBJ1-2	.	TRBV29-1
CSARSGPNTEAFF	TGCAGTGCTAGGTCAGGCCCGAACACTGAAGCTTTCTTT	.	TRBJ1-1	once	TRBV20-1
CASSLSGGMNTEAFF	TGTGCCAGCAGCTTGTCAGGAGGAATGAACACTGAAGCTTTCTTT	.	TRBJ1-1	many	TRBV11-2
CASRIRSGGTEAFF	TGTGCCAGCAGGATCCGGTCGGGGGGCACTGAAGCTTTCTTT	.	TRBJ1-1	many	TRBV2
CSGGLAHEQFF	TGCAGCGGAGGACTAGCCCATGAGCAGTTCTTC	TRBD2	TRBJ2-1	few	TRBV29-1
CASSSGDNMNTEAFF	TGCGCCAGCAGCTCTGGGGACAACATGAACACTGAAGCTTTCTTT	.	TRBJ1-1	few	TRBV5-1
CASSITEAGTDTQYF	TGTGCCAGTAGTATAACGGAGGCGGGCACAGATACGCAGTATTTT	.	TRBJ2-3	few	TRBV19
CSARISGRATEQFF	TGCAGTGCTAGAATTAGCGGGAGGGCAACTGAGCAGTTCTTC	TRBD2	TRBJ2-1	.	TRBV20-1
CASSSETGGDYGYTF	TGTGCCAGCAGCTCAGAGACAGGGGGCGACTATGGCTACACCTTC	TRBD1	TRBJ1-2	.	TRBV6-6
CASSRDRDEQFF	TGTGCCAGCAGTAGGGATCGAGATGAGCAGTTCTTC	.	TRBJ2-1	few	TRBV5-4
CASSIEDRGLFSNQPQHF	TGTGCCAGTAGTATAGAGGACAGGGGGCTATTTAGCAATCAGCCCCAGCATTTT	TRBD1	TRBJ1-5	.	TRBV19
CASSLTAGGLNTGELFF	TGTGCCAGCAGCCTCACGGCAGGGGGACTGAACACCGGGGAGCTGTTTTTT	.	TRBJ2-2	few	TRBV27
CASSQLAASYNEQFF	TGTGCCAGCTCACAACTAGCGGCATCCTACAATGAGCAGTTCTTC	TRBD2	TRBJ2-1	once	TRBV18
CASSSGTSVDEQFF	TGTGCCAGCAGTTCCGGGACTAGCGTGGATGAGCAGTTCTTC	TRBD2	TRBJ2-1	few	TRBV28
CSAPSGTKQNEQFF	TGCAGTGCTCCTTCTGGGACCAAACAAAATGAGCAGTTCTTC	.	TRBJ2-1	.	TRBV20-1
CASSYSYAAYNEQFF	TGTGCCAGCAGTTACTCGTACGCAGCCTACAATGAGCAGTTCTTC	.	TRBJ2-1	few	TRBV6-5
CASSRDLKALYLSDYGYTF	TGTGCCAGTAGTAGGGATCTAAAGGCCCTTTACCTTTCGGACTATGGCTACACCTTC	.	TRBJ1-2	.	TRBV19
CASSGLLAGVANEQFF	TGCGCCAGCAGCGGCCTACTAGCGGGAGTGGCAAATGAGCAGTTCTTC	TRBD2	TRBJ2-1	few	TRBV5-1
CASRSGRQGYTF	TGTGCCAGCAGATCCGGGAGACAAGGCTACACCTTC	.	TRBJ1-2	few	TRBV27
CASSSGTGKEGYTF	TGTGCCAGCAGCTCCGGGACAGGGAAGGAGGGCTACACCTTC	TRBD1	TRBJ1-2	once	TRBV13
CASSKQGLGDTEAFF	TGTGCCAGCAGTAAACAGGGATTGGGGGACACTGAAGCTTTCTTT	.	TRBJ1-1	many	TRBV6-6
CASSQDMKGLGNQPQHF	TGTGCCAGCAGCCAAGATATGAAGGGATTGGGCAATCAGCCCCAGCATTTT	.	TRBJ1-5	few	TRBV4-2
CASRTGTGIAEAFF	TGTGCCAGCAGAACCGGGACAGGGATCGCTGAAGCTTTCTTT	TRBD1	TRBJ1-1	.	TRBV6-5
CSADQGARGCTF	TGCAGCGCAGATCAGGGGGCTAGAGGCTGCACCTTC	TRBD1	TRBJ1-2	.	TRBV29-1
CSAAEVMDEQYF	TGCAGCGCCGCCGAGGTTATGGACGAGCAGTACTTC	.	TRBJ2-7	few	TRBV29-1
CASSQGARGTEAFF	TGTGCCAGCAGCCAAGGGGCCAGGGGGACTGAAGCTTTCTTT	TRBD1	TRBJ1-1	.	TRBV3-1
CSVVGGRLNYGYTF	TGCAGCGTTGTCGGGGGGCGCCTTAACTATGGCTACACCTTC	.	TRBJ1-2	.	TRBV29-1
CIARKGKLSYNEQFF	TGCATTGCTAGAAAGGGGAAACTCTCCTACAATGAGCAGTTCTTC	.	TRBJ2-1	.	TRBV20-1
CSARTTGSGELFF	TGCAGTGCTAGGACTACAGGTTCCGGGGAGCTGTTTTTT	.	TRBJ2-2	.	TRBV20-1
CSVGRAASTDTQYF	TGCAGCGTGGGGCGGGCAGCTAGCACAGATACGCAGTATTTT	.	TRBJ2-3	many	TRBV29-1
CASSLTIRNDPDTQYF	TGTGCCAGCAGCTTAACCATCCGGAACGACCCAGATACGCAGTATTTT	.	TRBJ2-3	few	TRBV7-2
CASSYQTGLNEKLFF	TGTGCCAGCAGCTACCAGACAGGGCTCAATGAAAAACTGTTTTTT	TRBD1	TRBJ1-4	once	TRBV5-5
CASSRTGRTQNTGELFF	TGCGCCAGCAGCCGGACAGGGCGTACCCAAAACACCGGGGAGCTGTTTTTT	TRBD1	TRBJ2-2	few	TRBV5-1
CASSFSRQGANQPQHF	TGTGCCAGCAGCTTTTCTCGACAGGGGGCGAATCAGCCCCAGCATTTT	TRBD1	TRBJ1-5	few	TRBV7-2